This entry is about one T cell receptor beta chain. This specimen belongs to a study of control samples from healthy donors and cancer patients. Germline V lookup: CDR1 SGHKS, CDR2 YYEKEE (reference sequence). CDR3 length: 14 amino acids. Trimming shortened V by 5 bases and J by 1 base, and 12 bases separated the two germline ends. Some clones are missing from TCRdb's copy, which holds only in-frame ones; the method was immunoSEQ multiplex PCR. The sample has about 120,000 clones, around 89% seen once. This sequence joins TRBV5-5 and TRBJ1-1; D remains ambiguous. What was sequenced was PBMCs. The source is a woman aged 50 to 60 with colorectal cancer. CDR3 protein: CASSLRTPNTEAFF. CDR3 DNA: TGTGCCAGCAGTCTCAGGACCCCGAACACTGAAGCTTTCTTT.